The 25 T cell receptor beta chains below all came from one sample that was sequenced in a study of T-cell memory formation after mild COVID-19. MiXCR, run by TCRdb on the 5' RACE reads, gives a single entry per CDR3 protein. The data contain more than 350,000 distinct CDR3 sequences, 15% to 20% of them singletons. The sequencing sample was made of PBMCs or a T cell subset sorted from them (not recorded which). These TCRs come from a man aged 18 to 30 who had mild COVID-19 (a few samples of this study predate the infection). Cell type and time point are not known.

This clonotype has just a few counts. The V call is TRBV12-3 or TRBV12-4, the J call TRBJ2-7; the D gene could be TRBD1 or TRBD2 (6 bases each). Trimming cost V 4 bases and J 5 bases, with 9 bases left between them. The CDR3 has 12 residues. The CDR3 DNA is TGTGCCAGCAGTTGGGGGGCCCACGAGCAGTACTTC. Residues: CASSWGAHEQYF.

This clonotype has just a few counts. The chain uses TRBV28 and TRBJ2-7, with TRBD2 matching over 8 bases. The V gene end was trimmed by 8 bases and the J gene end by 7 bases; junction bases not matched to a gene: 4. Germline V gene lookup returns CDR1 MDHEN and CDR2 SYDVKM. CDR3 length: 11 amino acids. CDR3 loop: CASGGGGEQYV. Here the CDR3 DNA reads TGTGCCAGCGGTGGCGGGGGGGAGCAGTACGTC.

The sample holds many counts of this clonotype. V is TRBV27 and J is TRBJ2-3, with D unresolved. The germline gives CDR1 MNHEY, CDR2 SMNVEV (reference sequence). This CDR3 comprises 14 residues. Between the trimmed V and J ends, which lost 6 bases and 1 base, there was a span of 11 bases. CDR3 in DNA: TGTGCCAGCAGCCTTACATGGGGCACAGATACGCAGTATTTT. Translation: CASSLTWGTDTQYF.

Many counts were recorded for this clonotype. The chain combines TRBV20-1 with TRBJ2-3; 9 bases fit TRBD1. V was pared by 4 bases and J by 4 bases, with 6 bases of the junction left unmatched. Looked up from germline, CDR1 is DFQATT and CDR2 is SNEGSKA (reference sequence). This CDR3 has 14 residues. The DNA for the CDR3 is TGCAGTGCTAAGGGACAGGGAGATGCAGATACGCAGTATTTT. Residues: CSAKGQGDADTQYF.

There are a few counts of this clonotype. The gene calls are TRBV5-8 and TRBJ2-7; D perhaps matches TRBD2 (5 bases). Germline CDR1 SGHTS, CDR2 YDEGEE. CDR3 size: 16 residues. Between the trimmed V and J ends, which lost 4 bases and 4 bases, there was a span of 21 bases. DNA of the CDR3: TGTGCCAGCAGCAAACGCGGGCCATCACAAAAATACGAGCAGTACTTC. It codes for CASSKRGPSQKYEQYF.

The chain recombines TRBV15 with TRBJ1-6; tentatively, D is TRBD1 (6 bases). The length of the CDR3 is 13 residues. Germline V gene lookup returns CDR1 LNHNV and CDR2 YYDKDF (reference sequence). With 2 bases removed from V and 13 bases from J, the gap between germline ends came to 12 bases. The CDR3 loop is CATSRNRAGPLHF. In nucleotides, the CDR3 is TGTGCCACCAGCAGAAACAGGGCCGGGCCCCTCCACTTT.

Only a few counts were recorded for this clonotype. The chain couples TRBV7-9 to TRBJ2-4; TRBD1 is a possible D gene (6 bases). The CDR3 runs to 18 residues. The V end was cut by 4 bases, the J end by 2 bases, with 21 bases between. Germline V gives CDR1 SEHNR, CDR2 FQNEAQ (reference sequence). In DNA form, the CDR3 reads TGTGCCAGCAGCTCCTCGAGGACAGTTGGAGTGACCAAAAACATTCAGTACTTC. Encoded protein: CASSSSRTVGVTKNIQYF.

The J gene is TRBJ1-2, the V gene TRBV7-8; no definite D call. The CDR3 totals 12 residues. Trimming cost V 2 bases and J 12 bases, with 13 bases left between them. The germline CDR1 and CDR2 sequences are SGHVS and FQNEAQ. CDR3 DNA sequence: TGTGCCAGCAGCTTATTAGGAGGGAGCAACACCTTC. Translating it yields CASSLLGGSNTF.

The sample holds a few counts of this clonotype. In DNA form, the CDR3 reads TGTGCCAGCAGTCGGGAGCCGGAAGAGACCCAGTACTTC. This gives the protein CASSREPEETQYF. V usage is TRBV6-2 or TRBV6-3 and J usage is TRBJ2-5; D perhaps matches TRBD2 (6 bases). Germline values: CDR1 MNHEY, CDR2 SVGEGT. The CDR3 is 13 residues long. The V gene lost 5 bases and the J gene lost 3 bases, with 10 bases spanning the gap.

The chain combines TRBV5-1 with TRBJ2-1, with TRBD2 matching over 8 bases. The germline gives CDR1 SGHRS, CDR2 YFSETQ. The CDR3 runs 17 residues. With V trimmed by 1 base and J by 5 bases, 11 bases remained unmatched. CDR3: CASSLWAGGPRDNEQFF. The CDR3 DNA reads as TGCGCCAGCAGCTTGTGGGCGGGGGGCCCCCGGGACAATGAGCAGTTCTTC.

The chain has TRBV5-1 and TRBJ1-1, with D possibly being TRBD1 (5 bases). The length of the CDR3 is 14 residues. CDR1 SGHRS and CDR2 YFSETQ come from the germline V gene. V was trimmed by 4 bases and J by 1 base, leaving 11 bases between them. The CDR3 DNA sequence: TGCGCCAGCAGCCACAACACAGGGAACACTGAAGCTTTCTTT. This codes for CASSHNTGNTEAFF. Together with reference TRBV5-1 and TRBJ1-1, the CDR3 gives the full variable domain: KAGVTQTPRYLIKTRGQQVTLSCSPISGHRSVSWYQQTPGQGLQFLFEYFSETQRNKGNFPGRFSGRQFSNSRSEMNVSTLELGDSALYLCASSHNTGNTEAFFGQGTRLTVV.

The chain links TRBV27 to TRBJ2-1; TRBD1 matches at 8 bases. CDR1 MNHEY and CDR2 SMNVEV come from the germline V gene (reference sequence). The CDR3 contains 15 residues. Trimming removed 1 base from V and 3 bases from J; junction bases left unmatched: 2. In DNA, the CDR3 is TGTGCCAGCAGTTTATATGGACAGGGCTACAATGAGCAGTTCTTC. Its translation is CASSLYGQGYNEQFF.

In this sample, this clonotype turned up many times. The V and J genes are TRBV20-1 and TRBJ2-7; 10 bases are a match to TRBD1. The CDR3 loop spans 16 amino acids. V shed 6 bases, J shed 0 bases, and the junction held 11 bases outside the gene matches. Germline assignment: CDR1 DFQATT and CDR2 SNEGSKA (reference sequence). The CDR3 DNA follows: TGCAGTGCCAGGGGTCCGGGACAGGGGAGCTCCTACGAGCAGTACTTC. It specifies CSARGPGQGSSYEQYF.

This clonotype was picked up a small number of times. This sequence joins TRBV7-3 and TRBJ2-2; 7 bases align to TRBD1. The CDR3 length is 13 residues. The V gene's germline CDR1 is SGHTA and CDR2 FQGTGA. V trimming: 5 bases; J trimming: 6 bases; junction bases outside the gene matches: 3. CDR3 sequence reads: CASSLGTAGELFF. The CDR3 DNA sequence: TGTGCCAGCAGCCTGGGGACAGCCGGGGAGCTGTTTTTT.

This chain uses TRBV7-6 with TRBJ1-6, with D uncertain. The germline V gene has CDR1 SGHVS and CDR2 FNYEAQ. CDR3 length: 15 amino acids. Trimming took 2 bases from V and 8 from J, leaving 13 bases between them. CDR3 coding DNA: TGTGCCAGCAGCTTATATCCAAGGCAGGATTCACCCCTCCACTTT. Translating it yields CASSLYPRQDSPLHF.

This chain connects TRBV5-1 to TRBJ2-7; D ambiguous. The germline V gene has CDR1 SGHRS and CDR2 YFSETQ. V lost 0 bases and J 5 bases, leaving 12 bases between the germline ends. The CDR3 extends over 14 amino acids. CDR3 protein: CASSLGPSPNEQYF. DNA for the CDR3: TGCGCCAGCAGCTTGGGACCATCACCCAACGAGCAGTACTTC.

The chain links TRBV11-2 to TRBJ1-1; the match to TRBD1 covers 10 bases. Trimming cost V 6 bases and J 5 bases; bases outside gene matches: 15. Germline CDR1 is SGHAT and CDR2 is FQNNGV. The CDR3 totals 17 residues. For the CDR3, the DNA is TGTGCCAGCAGTGGGGGCCCGGGACAGGGGCGAGGGACTGAAGCTTTCTTT. Amino acids: CASSGGPGQGRGTEAFF.

This clonotype was seen at least ten times. This chain links TRBV11-2 with TRBJ2-5; TRBD2 agrees at 8 bases. This CDR3 is built from 15 residues. From germline, CDR1 is SGHAT and CDR2 FQNNGV. The V and J ends lost 5 bases and 4 bases, in that order; junction bases with no gene match: 9. CDR3 DNA: TGTGCCAGCAGCGCAATGGGACTAGTCGGAGAGACCCAGTACTTC. As protein: CASSAMGLVGETQYF.

The rearrangement links TRBV7-9 to TRBJ2-7, with D possibly matching TRBD2 (7 bases). The CDR3 has 16 amino acids. Per the germline V gene, CDR1 is SEHNR and CDR2 is FQNEAQ (reference sequence). V lost 5 bases and J 2 bases, leaving 19 bases between the germline ends. The CDR3: CASSTPLGGGAYEQYF. CDR3 coding DNA: TGTGCCAGCAGCACCCCCCTTGGCGGGGGCGCCTACGAGCAGTACTTC.

The rearrangement uses TRBV7-2 and TRBJ2-3; a possible D gene is TRBD2 (6 bases). V was shortened by 4 bases and J by 5 bases, with 16 bases between the two germline ends. CDR3 length: 15 amino acids. CDR1 and CDR2 (germline): SGHTA, FQGNSA. CDR3 DNA sequence: TGTGCCAGCAGCTCCGCGGAGGGGCTTCGAGATACGCAGTATTTT. It encodes CASSSAEGLRDTQYF.

The chain recombines TRBV12-3 or TRBV12-4 with TRBJ2-6; 7 bases map to TRBD1. The CDR3 loop spans 15 amino acids. The V gene end was trimmed by 6 bases and the J gene end by 3 bases; junction bases not matched to a gene: 5. CDR3 region: CASSYRGDGANVLTF. The CDR3 nucleotides are TGTGCCAGCAGCTACAGGGGAGATGGGGCCAACGTCCTGACTTTC.

The chain carries TRBV6-2 or TRBV6-3 and TRBJ1-5, with 7 bases matching TRBD1. The CDR3 is 13 amino acids. Unmatched junction bases numbered 5, after V lost 6 bases and J lost 6 bases. Germline V gene data show CDR1 as MNHEY and CDR2 as SVGEGT. CDR3 region: CASSDRAGQPQHF. The CDR3 DNA sequence: TGTGCCAGCAGCGACAGGGCGGGTCAGCCCCAGCATTTT.

Turning to this clonotype: One junction end disagrees with the germline gene, perhaps due to a read error. J is TRBJ2-2 and V is TRBV7-7; unclear D gene. The CDR3 loop spans 13 amino acids. Germline CDR1 SSHAT, CDR2 FNYEAQ (reference sequence). CDR3: CASSLPDGGELFF. CDR3 coding DNA: TGTGCTAGCAGCTTACCAGACGGCGGGGAGCTGTTTTTT.

This rearrangement joins TRBV7-3 to TRBJ2-3; TRBD2 matches at 8 bases. The CDR3 contains 16 residues. V shed 5 bases, J shed 4 bases, and the junction held 11 bases outside the gene matches. The V gene's germline CDR1 is SGHTA and CDR2 FQGTGA. This CDR3 is CASSPKGLAEADTQYF. In DNA form, the CDR3 reads TGTGCCAGCAGCCCGAAAGGACTAGCCGAGGCAGATACGCAGTATTTT.

This clonotype was counted a few times. The chain links TRBV29-1 to TRBJ1-1; TRBD1 is a possible D gene (5 bases). CDR3 size: 15 residues. The V end was cut by 8 bases, the J end by 1 base, with 20 bases between. Germline-derived CDR1 and CDR2 are SQVTM and ANQGSEA. The CDR3: CSTREIGTENTEAFF. CDR3 sequence (DNA): TGCAGCACTAGGGAGATCGGGACGGAGAACACTGAAGCTTTCTTT.